These 32 T cell receptor beta chains came from one sample sequenced in a study of molecular identifiers for immune sequencing clone quantification. TCRdb passed the PCR reads through MiXCR, listing each CDR3 protein once. The table lists around 480,000 distinct CDR3 sequences, over 20% of them singletons. Material for sequencing was naive CD8+ T cells from blood, with Jurkat cell RNA spiked in. Subset noted: FACS-sorted CD8+CD4-CCR7+CD45RA+ naive T cells. Receptors originate from a human donor in good health. Some libraries in this study had Jurkat cell RNA spiked in.

As concerns this clonotype: Since a much larger clone is just one base distant, this may be a read error. V and J are TRBV14 and TRBJ2-7; D may be TRBD1 or TRBD2 (6 bases each). Germline CDR1 reads SGHDN; CDR2 reads FVKESK. The CDR3 consists of 14 residues. The CDR3 DNA reads as TGTGCCAGCAGCCAAGGTTTCGGGGGCTACGAGCAGTCCTTC. Its translation: CASSQGFGGYEQSF.

Ten or more counts support this clonotype. The chain links TRBV5-1 to TRBJ2-7; tentative D call: TRBD1 (6 bases). The CDR3 has 14 residues. V was pared by 0 bases and J by 3 bases, with 10 bases between. The germline CDR1 and CDR2 sequences are SGHRS and YFSETQ. The CDR3 sequence is CASSLGDMGYEQYF. The CDR3 DNA reads TGCGCCAGCAGCTTGGGGGACATGGGCTACGAGCAGTACTTC.

In its sample, this clonotype was seen many times. The chain is built from TRBV5-4 and TRBJ2-7; D ambiguous. The length of the CDR3 is 12 residues. Trimming removed 4 bases from V and 4 bases from J, with 9 bases in between. CDR1 and CDR2 from the germline V gene are SGHNT and YYREEE (reference sequence). CDR3 in DNA: TGTGCCAGCAGCGGGATGGAGTACGAGCAGTACTTC. It is translated as CASSGMEYEQYF.

This clonotype occurred many times. The rearrangement links TRBV25-1 to TRBJ2-7, with 10 bases identical to TRBD1. The CDR3 length is 14 residues. The trim removed 4 bases at V and 3 bases at J, leaving 3 bases unmatched. Germline V gene sequence: CDR1 MGHDK, CDR2 SYGVNS. Here the CDR3 DNA reads TGTGCCAGCAGTGTGGACAGGGGGTTCTACGAGCAGTACTTC. Protein: CASSVDRGFYEQYF.

In this sample, this clonotype turned up a few times. This sequence joins TRBV7-9 and TRBJ2-7, with D possibly called TRBD1 or TRBD2 (5 bases each). Germline V gene data show CDR1 as SEHNR and CDR2 as FQNEAQ (reference sequence). The CDR3 spans 15 residues. V was clipped by 5 bases and J by 3 bases, with 17 bases between them. The CDR3 loop reads CASSLYGGGDYEQYF. The CDR3 coding sequence is TGTGCCAGCAGCCTTTATGGGGGTGGGGACTACGAGCAGTACTTC.

This clonotype was picked up many times. V usage is TRBV16 and J usage is TRBJ1-1, with 8 bases fitting TRBD1. CDR3 length: 13 residues. Germline lookup yields CDR1 KGHSY and CDR2 FQNENV. Trimming at V came to 3 bases and at J to 11 bases, leaving 8 bases not matched to a gene. Here the CDR3 DNA reads TGTGCCAGCAGCCAGACAGGGGAGGGTGAGGCTTTCTTT. The encoded protein is CASSQTGEGEAFF.

There are many counts of this clonotype. The chain joins TRBV4-3 to TRBJ2-7, with 8 bases fitting TRBD1. Germline lookup yields CDR1 LGHNA and CDR2 YSLEER. The trim removed 2 bases at V and 3 bases at J, leaving 3 bases unmatched. This CDR3 comprises 14 residues. CDR3 sequence: CASSQLGQGYEQYF. The CDR3, as DNA: TGCGCCAGCAGCCAACTTGGACAGGGCTACGAGCAGTACTTC.

This clonotype came up a few times. This chain links TRBV29-1 with TRBJ2-7; maybe TRBD2 (5 bases). The CDR3 length is 15 residues. Per the germline V gene, CDR1 is SQVTM and CDR2 is ANQGSEA. V lost 2 bases and J lost 6, with 20 bases in between. CDR3 in DNA: TGCAGCGTTGAATTAGTGGGAGAGGCTGCTCGCGAGCAGTACTTC. Translation gives CSVELVGEAAREQYF.

Concerning this clonotype: This sequence may be a read error, since a much larger clone differs from it by one base. The chain combines TRBV7-9 with TRBJ2-7, with no clear D. This CDR3 region has 14 residues. Per the germline V gene, CDR1 is SEHNR and CDR2 is FQNEAQ (reference sequence). The DNA for the CDR3 is TGTGCCAGCAGCCCGACGACTCCCTCCTGCGAGCAGTACTTC. It is translated as CASSPTTPSCEQYF.

The table lists this clonotype with a few counts. J is TRBJ2-1 and V is TRBV12-3 or TRBV12-4; 9 nucleotides agree with TRBD2. V gave up 3 bases and J gave up 3 bases; unmatched junction bases: 3. The CDR3 runs 15 residues. The CDR3 nucleotides read TGTGCCAGCAGTTTGCAGCGGGAGGTCTACAATGAGCAGTTCTTC. Amino acids: CASSLQREVYNEQFF.

The table lists this clonotype with many counts. This chain connects TRBV28 to TRBJ1-5, with a possible D match to TRBD1 (5 bases). Germline lookup yields CDR1 MDHEN and CDR2 SYDVKM. CDR3 length: 15 amino acids. The V and J ends lost 7 bases and 0 bases respectively, with 13 bases between them. CDR3 sequence: CASTPGTHSNQPQHF. The CDR3 nucleotides read TGTGCCAGCACCCCAGGGACTCATAGCAATCAGCCCCAGCATTTT.

In regard to this clonotype: A much more abundant neighbour one base away suggests this may be a read error. The CDR3, as DNA: TGTGCCAGCAGTTTCGGAACAGTCCATGGCTACACCTTC. Its translation is CASSFGTVHGYTF. V is TRBV12-3 or TRBV12-4 and J is TRBJ1-2; the D is unclear. The CDR3 is 13 amino acids. V lost 3 bases, J lost 6 bases, and 11 bases lay in between.

This chain uses TRBV5-6 with TRBJ2-3; D not resolved. Per germline, CDR1 SGHDT and CDR2 YYEEEE. Trimming removed 4 bases from V and 6 bases from J, with 24 bases in between. The length of the CDR3 is 17 residues. In DNA, the CDR3 is TGTGCCAGCAGCCCCGGCCGGGTTTTCGCGTTATCGGATACGCAGTATTTT. As protein: CASSPGRVFALSDTQYF.

A word on this clonotype: Possible read error: a much larger clone is one base away. This CDR3 is CASSSLSGTENEKLFF. The CDR3, as DNA: TGTGCCAGCAGTTCGCTCAGTGGGACAGAGAATGAAAAACTGTTTTTT. The rearrangement joins TRBV27 to TRBJ1-4, with 7 nucleotides matching TRBD1. The V and J ends lost 4 bases and 5 bases, in that order; junction bases with no gene match: 10. CDR3 length: 16 amino acids. Germline-derived CDR1 and CDR2 are MNHEY and SMNVEV (reference sequence). Together with reference TRBV27 and TRBJ1-4, the CDR3 gives the full variable domain: EAQVTQNPRYLITVTGKKLTVTCSQNMNHEYMSWYRQDPGLGLRQIYYSMNVEVTDKGDVPEGYKVSRKEKRNFPLILESPSPNQTSLYFCASSSLSGTENEKLFFGSGTQLSVL.

V gene TRBV19 combines with J gene TRBJ2-7; 10 bases match TRBD1. Germline values: CDR1 LNHDA, CDR2 SQIVND (reference sequence). There are 14 residues in the CDR3. V lost 8 bases and J lost 2; bases outside the gene matches: 6. As DNA, the CDR3 is TGTGCCAGTGGGACCGGGACAGGGGCCTACGAGCAGTACTTC. Translated: CASGTGTGAYEQYF.

This clonotype was observed a handful of times. The V gene is TRBV5-1, the J gene TRBJ2-7; a weak D match, TRBD2 (6 bases). The CDR3 sequence is 15 residues long. V was trimmed by 2 bases and J by 1 base, leaving 13 bases between them. The germline CDR1 and CDR2 sequences are SGHRS and YFSETQ. CDR3 bases: TGCGCCAGCAGCTTTACTAGCAGCCTGTCCTACGAGCAGTACTTC. Protein: CASSFTSSLSYEQYF.

Note on this clonotype: A read error may be the cause here, since a much bigger clone is one base away. The chain links TRBV7-6 to TRBJ1-1, with a possible D match to TRBD1 (5 bases). V lost 5 bases to trimming and J lost 1 base, with 29 bases between them. Per germline, CDR1 SGHVS and CDR2 FNYEAQ. CDR3 length: 20 residues. The CDR3 region is CASSRAPPLGGDSANTEAFF. The CDR3 nucleotides are TGTGCCAGCAGCCGGGCCCCCCCGTTGGGTGGGGACTCGGCGAACACTGAAGCTTTCTTT.

Of note for this clonotype: One base away lies a much larger clone, so this may be a sequencing read error. Here the CDR3 reads CASGQGINSFFYGYTF. The DNA for the CDR3 is TGTGCCAGCGGCCAAGGAATTAACAGCTTCTTCTATGGCTACACCTTC. V and J are TRBV14 and TRBJ1-2; no firm D call. Germline V gives CDR1 SGHDN, CDR2 FVKESK. CDR3 length: 16 residues.

The sample holds a few counts of this clonotype. The J gene is TRBJ1-1, the V gene TRBV6-1; D is undetermined. This CDR3 has 12 amino acids. The V end was cut by 6 bases, the J end by 1 base, with 6 bases between. Germline V gives CDR1 MNHNS, CDR2 SASEGT. CDR3 protein: CASRDWNTEAFF. The DNA of the CDR3 is TGTGCCAGCAGGGACTGGAACACTGAAGCTTTCTTT.

A word on this clonotype: A much larger clone differs from this one at a single base, so this may be a read error. This chain links TRBV14 with TRBJ1-3; 7 bases are a match to TRBD1. This CDR3 contains 15 residues. CDR1 and CDR2 from the germline V gene are SGHDN and FVKESK. The V segment lost 4 bases and the J segment 2 bases; nucleotides outside the gene matches: 5. CDR3 DNA: TGTGCCAGCAGCCTTCTCAGGGGGACTGGAAACACCATATATTTT. This sequence encodes CASSLLRGTGNTIYF.

This clonotype was recorded a few times. The J gene is TRBJ1-1, the V gene TRBV30; unclear D gene. Germline values: CDR1 GTSNPN, CDR2 SVGIG (reference sequence). The CDR3 has 14 amino acids. Between the trimmed V and J ends, which lost 4 bases and 0 bases, there was a span of 12 bases. CDR3: CAWNNGILNTEAFF. For the CDR3, the DNA is TGTGCCTGGAACAATGGAATTTTGAACACTGAAGCTTTCTTT.

As concerns this clonotype: This may be a read error: a much more frequent sequence differs by one nucleotide. This sequence joins TRBV2 and TRBJ1-2; D gene unclear. Germline CDR1 reads SNHLY; CDR2 reads FYNNEI. V was shortened by 1 base and J by 3 bases, with 9 bases between the two germline ends. This CDR3 is 14 amino acids long. The DNA for the CDR3 is TGTGCCAGCAGTGAAGTTGGGCAGCACTATGGCTACACCTTC. It yields the protein CASSEVGQHYGYTF.

This clonotype was seen many times. V and J are TRBV27 and TRBJ2-2, with 9 bases lining up with TRBD2. Germline values: CDR1 MNHEY, CDR2 SMNVEV (reference sequence). This CDR3 is built from 16 residues. With V trimmed by 7 bases and J by 7 bases, 13 bases remained unmatched. CDR3 coding DNA: TGTGCCAGCACCTCTGAGGCTAGCGGGGATGGCGGGGAGCTGTTTTTT. It translates to CASTSEASGDGGELFF.

As for this clonotype: One base away lies a much larger clone, so this may be a sequencing read error. This chain joins TRBV30 and TRBJ2-3, with D perhaps matching TRBD1 or TRBD2 (5 bases each). Germline-derived CDR1 and CDR2 are GTSNPN and SVGIG (reference sequence). The CDR3 runs to 13 residues. This chain's CDR3 is CAWGDLSIDTQYF. The CDR3 DNA sequence: TGTGCCTGGGGGGACCTTAGCATAGATACGCAGTATTTT.

This clonotype has ten or more counts. The chain uses TRBV15 and TRBJ2-3, with unresolved D. The CDR3 is made up of 15 amino acids. Trimming stripped 8 bases from V and 0 bases from J, with 15 bases between. Germline lookup yields CDR1 LNHNV and CDR2 YYDKDF (reference sequence). The CDR3 nucleotides are TGTGCCACCGCCCCAGGCACCCTAAGCACAGATACGCAGTATTTT. Encoded protein: CATAPGTLSTDTQYF.

In its sample, this clonotype was seen many times. The rearrangement links TRBV12-3 or TRBV12-4 to TRBJ1-2, with D perhaps TRBD1 (5 bases). The length of the CDR3 is 14 residues. With 3 bases removed from V and 1 base from J, the gap between germline ends came to 9 bases. The CDR3 DNA sequence: TGTGCCAGCAGTTTTGGGGCCAGTAACTATGGCTACACCTTC. It encodes CASSFGASNYGYTF.

This clonotype was picked up a small number of times. The chain links TRBV13 to TRBJ1-1; D not certain. V lost 5 bases to trimming and J lost 2 bases, with 6 bases between them. The CDR3 is made up of 12 amino acids. The germline V gene encodes CDR1 PRHDT and CDR2 FYEKMQ (reference sequence). CDR3 sequence (DNA): TGTGCCAGCAGCGAAATTAACACTGAAGCTTTCTTT. This codes for CASSEINTEAFF. Together with reference TRBV13 and TRBJ1-1, the CDR3 gives the full variable domain: AAGVIQSPRHLIKEKRETATLKCYPIPRHDTVYWYQQGPGQDPQFLISFYEKMQSDKGSIPDRFSAQQFSDYHSELNMSSLELGDSALYFCASSEINTEAFFGQGTRLTVV.

Turning to this clonotype: A single base separates this from a much larger clone, so it may be a read error. V gene TRBV4-1 combines with J gene TRBJ1-2, with 9 bases matching TRBD1. CDR1 is MGHRA, CDR2 YSYEKL, per germline. V lost 1 base to trimming and J lost 3 bases; unmatched junction nucleotides: 3. The CDR3 is 15 amino acids. CDR3 bases: TGCGCCAGCAGCCAAGGGGGACAGGGTTACTATGGCTACACCTTC. This codes for CASSQGGQGYYGYTF.

This clonotype was seen at least ten times. This chain connects TRBV27 to TRBJ1-6; no definite D call. Trimming pared 5 bases from V and 2 bases from J, leaving 16 bases between. Germline lookup yields CDR1 MNHEY and CDR2 SMNVEV (reference sequence). This CDR3 is 17 amino acids long. CDR3 nucleotide sequence: TGTGCCAGCAGTCCGAGTTCTGGGGTCACCTATAATTCACCCCTCCACTTT. Translation gives CASSPSSGVTYNSPLHF.

The V gene is TRBV11-2, the J gene TRBJ2-7; 14 positions match TRBD2. The germline V gene has CDR1 SGHAT and CDR2 FQNNGV. The CDR3 is made up of 15 amino acids. After removal of 5 bases from V and 5 bases from J, the junction contained 5 bases not matched to a gene. CDR3 residues: CASSPTSGGAHEQYF. DNA of the CDR3: TGTGCCAGCAGCCCGACTAGCGGGGGGGCCCACGAGCAGTACTTC.

This clonotype was picked up many times. V and J are TRBV7-9 and TRBJ2-5; D call uncertain. The ends were cut back, 3 bases at V and 9 bases at J, with 14 bases in the middle. The CDR3 totals 13 residues. The germline V gene encodes CDR1 SEHNR and CDR2 FQNEAQ (reference sequence). The CDR3 DNA reads as TGTGCCAGCAGCTTTTCGAGTTCTTCGGCCCAGTACTTC. Amino acid sequence: CASSFSSSSAQYF.

Comment on this clonotype: A much larger clone differs by one base, so this may be a read error. The chain employs TRBV21-1 and TRBJ2-5. TRBV21-1 is a pseudogene locus. This CDR3 has 15 amino acids. The CDR3, as DNA: TGTGCCAGCAGCCACGTAGATTGGGCCCAAGAGACCCAGTACTTC. The encoded protein is CASSHVDWAQETQYF.